This T cell receptor (beta chain) was found in a study of shared clonotypes between healthy human individuals. Study details: A couple of women and three men aged 18 to 49 made up the donors. Study-wide findings and caveats: A handful of donors had around 5.5% of their naive CD4 clonotypes in common.

The CDR3 contains 14 residues. CDR1 and CDR2 (germline): SGHRS, YFSETQ. V lost 0 bases and J 7 bases, leaving 13 bases between the germline ends. The assay ran at deep level. The protocol was immunoSEQ multiplex PCR, while the TCRdb copy is restricted to in-frame clones and leaves out a portion. The table records approximately 100,000 clones, 67% of them present only once. Comments on this clone: The antigen remains unidentified.

V is TRBV5-1 and J is TRBJ1-1, with D maybe TRBD1 (6 bases). The receptor's source is a woman younger than 45 in good health. The source material was memory CD8+ T cells sorted from blood. Subset meaning: CD45RO+ cells pooled with CCR7-negative TemRA cells. The CDR3 bases are TGCGCCAGCAGCTTGGGTGGGACCAGGGGTGAAGCTTTCTTT. Translating it yields CASSLGGTRGEAFF.